This is a list of T cell receptor beta chains from one sample in a study of type 1 regulatory T cells. Each CDR3 protein is one row after TCRdb ran MiXCR on the reads. Of 55,000 to 65,000 distinct CDR3 sequences listed, 62% were seen once; the top ten hold less than 2%. No cognate antigen is known for these TCRs. What was sequenced was cultured non-Tr1 T cells, either the whole culture or a sorted T cell fraction (not recorded which). Source of these receptors: a human donor in good health. Both conserved end residues are part of each CDR3. D genes are given only for firm matches. Part of the rows lack a size; the others show once, few, many or a class for expanded clones.

d_call: TRBD1
j_call: TRBJ1-5
v_call: TRBV12-3/TRBV12-4
clone_size: NA
cdr3_aa: CASSQTGTGGRQPQHF
cdr3_nt: TGTGCCAGCAGCCAGACCGGGACAGGGGGCAGGCAGCCCCAGCATTTT

d_call: TRBD1
j_call: TRBJ1-3
v_call: TRBV6-5
clone_size: few
cdr3_aa: CASRQGTTGNTIYF
cdr3_nt: TGTGCCAGCAGACAGGGGACGACTGGAAACACCATATATTTT

d_call: NA
j_call: TRBJ2-3
v_call: TRBV6-2/TRBV6-3
clone_size: NA
cdr3_aa: CASSYSTGRKEFQPQYF
cdr3_nt: TGTGCCAGCAGTTACTCGACTGGCCGAAAGGAGTTTCAGCCCCAGTATTTT

d_call: NA
j_call: TRBJ1-2
v_call: TRBV20-1
clone_size: NA
cdr3_aa: CSAPMDAADYGYTF
cdr3_nt: TGCAGTGCTCCGATGGACGCCGCTGACTATGGCTACACCTTC

d_call: TRBD1
j_call: TRBJ2-5
v_call: TRBV7-2
clone_size: NA
cdr3_aa: CASSQDRGVQETQYF
cdr3_nt: TGTGCCAGCAGCCAAGACAGGGGAGTTCAAGAGACCCAGTACTTC

d_call: NA
j_call: TRBJ1-4
v_call: TRBV6-1
clone_size: NA
cdr3_aa: CAGRAGTDEKLFF
cdr3_nt: TGTGCCGGGCGGGCGGGGACGGATGAAAAACTGTTTTTT

d_call: TRBD2
j_call: TRBJ2-5
v_call: TRBV4-2
clone_size: few
cdr3_aa: CASSPTSGPEQETQYF
cdr3_nt: TGTGCCAGCAGCCCTACTAGCGGGCCGGAACAAGAGACCCAGTACTTC

d_call: TRBD1
j_call: TRBJ2-7
v_call: TRBV27
clone_size: NA
cdr3_aa: CASSSAGGYEQYF
cdr3_nt: TGTGCCAGCAGTTCAGCAGGGGGCTACGAGCAGTACTTC

d_call: TRBD2
j_call: TRBJ2-5
v_call: TRBV7-7
clone_size: NA
cdr3_aa: CASSPGTSGRIRQETQYF
cdr3_nt: TGTGCCAGCAGCCCGGGGACTAGCGGGAGGATAAGGCAAGAGACCCAGTACTTC

d_call: NA
j_call: TRBJ2-2
v_call: TRBV7-6
clone_size: NA
cdr3_aa: CASSPSPGHVVRELFF
cdr3_nt: TGTGCCAGCAGCCCCTCGCCGGGACACGTGGTGAGGGAGCTGTTTTTT

d_call: NA
j_call: TRBJ2-1
v_call: TRBV2
clone_size: once
cdr3_aa: CASSERSYNEQFF
cdr3_nt: TGTGCCAGCAGTGAACGCAGTTACAATGAGCAGTTCTTC

d_call: NA
j_call: TRBJ1-1
v_call: TRBV12-3/TRBV12-4
clone_size: few
cdr3_aa: CASRTIGLVTEAFF
cdr3_nt: TGTGCCAGCAGGACCATCGGGCTGGTGACTGAAGCTTTCTTT

d_call: TRBD1
j_call: TRBJ2-3
v_call: TRBV27
clone_size: NA
cdr3_aa: CASSYSGQGTDTQYF
cdr3_nt: TGTGCCAGCAGTTACTCGGGACAGGGCACAGATACGCAGTATTTT

d_call: TRBD1
j_call: TRBJ1-4
v_call: TRBV7-8
clone_size: NA
cdr3_aa: CASRPGGWTNEKLFF
cdr3_nt: TGTGCCAGCAGACCAGGGGGATGGACTAATGAAAAACTGTTTTTT

d_call: TRBD1
j_call: TRBJ2-5
v_call: TRBV7-2
clone_size: NA
cdr3_aa: CASRDPYRGRETQYF
cdr3_nt: TGTGCCAGCAGAGACCCCTACAGGGGCCGAGAGACCCAGTACTTC

d_call: NA
j_call: TRBJ1-1
v_call: TRBV2
clone_size: few
cdr3_aa: CASGGEVNTEAFF
cdr3_nt: TGTGCCAGCGGAGGGGAGGTGAACACTGAAGCTTTCTTT